The clone carrying this T cell receptor beta chain was seen a handful of times. The target antigen is unknown. Germline CDR1 LGHNA, CDR2 YSLEER. V dropped 0 bases and J dropped 2; count of bases not matched to a gene: 3. The CDR3 runs to 16 residues. The data were taken from a study of cytomegalovirus exposure and HLA in healthy donors. This PCR relied on a set of 60 Vbeta primers and 13 Jbeta primers. The assay was immunoSEQ multiplex PCR, and TCRdb's table has in-frame clones only and misses some. The repertoire holds approximately 150,000 clones, with roughly 80% as singletons. Findings and limits, study-wide: Later analysis suggested links between common viral pathogens and several top significant clusters. HLA allele associations emerged for about 16,000 TCR beta sequences in a later analysis, at 0.05 false discovery rate.

Sequences were obtained from PBMCs. The sequence derives from a male donor in good health and CMV-seronegative. The V gene is TRBV4-3, the J gene TRBJ2-3, with 9 bases lining up with TRBD1. For the CDR3, the DNA is TGCGCCAGCAGCCAAGATCGGACAGGGGCCACAGATACGCAGTATTTT. Translation: CASSQDRTGATDTQYF.